Detailed here is one T cell receptor beta chain. This clonotype was counted a few times. No cognate antigen has been identified for it. No much larger clonotype is one base removed from it; base qualities were not supplied. This specimen comes from a study of identical twins (TCRdb year 2016). In the study overall: To test whether fetal clonotypes persist, this study deep-sequenced TCR alpha and beta repertoires from monozygotic twins, from unrelated adults of various ages, and from cord blood. To rule out contamination, replicate twin experiments were performed at different times with different library preparation protocols. The full study reports these points: Because the same donors could not be followed over many years, the conclusions relied on cross-sectional statistical analysis. The excess sharing between twins in beta out-of-frame sequences was weaker because fewer shared sequences reduced the signal-to-noise ratio. Compared with coincidental sharing between unrelated individuals, an excess of low generation-probability sequences was observed among out-of-frame TCR alpha sequences shared between twins. Recombination models systematically underestimated out-of-frame TCR alpha sharing in monozygotic twins but agreed with sharing between unrelated individuals. Zero-insertion analyses could be partly confounded by invariant T cells such as MAIT and iNKT, though diverse VJ usage argued against such confounding for most clonotypes. Fewer insertions were carried by abundant cord blood beta clonotypes, a similar but weaker trend appeared in young adult naive repertoires, and no such trend appeared in memory repertoires.

Every donor was a healthy Caucasian. The twin cohort comprised three pairs of female monozygotic twins, all aged about 18 to 29 years. Miltenyi CD45RO+ enrichment and human naive T-cell isolation kits were used to isolate memory (CD45RO+) and naive T cells from PBMC. The library was generated by 5' RACE. Instrument on record: Illumina HiSeq 2000. A universal primer binding site was introduced by template switching, and a unique molecular identifier was present in the final cDNA, enabling accurate counting of TCR cDNA molecules. Specific primers in the conserved constant-segment region were used to synthesize first-strand cDNA for TCR alpha and beta chains. Each cDNA library was double barcoded, with a SMART-Mk sample barcode plus Illumina barcodes, to control for contamination. Two successive PCR steps introduced TruSeq adapter sequences along with Illumina sample barcodes. The Illumina HiSeq platform was used with custom primers to sequence TCR alpha and beta cDNA libraries. Concerning the study's data processing: MiGEC processed the raw reads to extract unique molecular identifiers, while MiXCR was used to determine the CDR3 positions. Recombination models were inferred per individual with the repgenHMM and IGoR tools using an EM algorithm. The analysis of shared clonotypes was done with the tcR package in R, with sharing normalized by the product of cloneset sizes. To study raw recombination without the effects of thymic and clonal selection, out-of-frame nonproductive sequences were analyzed. TCRdb trimmed the raw reads at Q25, called clones with MiXCR and kept productive beta chains. Identical CDR3 proteins give one entry, which carries the most common genes and DNA. V and J calls and clone size were set by TCRdb, not the authors. The sample has about 240,000 distinct CDR3 sequences on record, approximately 11% of them singletons. The top ten clonotypes cover about 3.9% of the sample.

The data were also submitted as part of a second study, on yellow fever vaccine responses in identical twins. As the second publication notes: According to the authors, in identical twins the way T cells responded to vaccination appeared partly convergent and partly personalized. In identical twins, the study followed T cell clones that responded to the vaccine with precision.

Material for sequencing was memory (CD45RO+) T cells sorted from blood. This sample's cell subset or site label indicates: CD45RO+ enriched T cells. The TCR comes from a woman between 18 and 29 years old in good health.

The CDR3 amino acid sequence is: CASSPLKAGTDTQYF. The sequenced DNA: TGCGCCAGCAGCCCCCTCAAGGCGGGCACAGATACGCAGTATTTT. Recombination connected TRBV5-1 to TRBJ2-3; the D gene lacks a confident call. The CDR3, from cysteine to phenylalanine, totals 15 residues. The entry retains the CDR3 DNA only, 45 bases that are in frame from base 1. Trimming costs V 4 bases and J 1 base, and their ends lie 13 bases apart. Taken from the germline V gene, the CDR1 and CDR2 loops are SGHRS and YFSETQ.